A single sample is the source of the 9 T cell receptor beta chains below, sequenced in a study of shared clonotypes between healthy human individuals. The assay was immunoSEQ multiplex PCR, and TCRdb's table has in-frame clones only and misses some. The sample holds around 510,000 clones, about 96% seen once. The specimen sequenced was naive CD4+ T cells sorted from blood. This sample's subset: CD45RA+ positively selected. The receptor set was obtained from a woman aged 25 to 39 in good health.

This clone showed up just a few times. The chain combines TRBV28 with TRBJ1-3; D uncertain. Trimming left V 10 bases short and J 1 base short, with 8 bases between. CDR1 is MDHEN and CDR2 is SYDVKM in the germline V gene. The CDR3 is made up of 12 amino acids. The CDR3 DNA follows: TGTGCCACCGGTGTTTCTGGAAACACCATATATTTT. Protein product: CATGVSGNTIYF.

The chain links TRBV5-4 to TRBJ2-2, with TRBD2 matching 11 bases. The V gene's germline CDR1 is SGHNT and CDR2 YYREEE (reference sequence). The CDR3 sequence is 17 residues long. With 4 bases clipped from V and 4 bases from J, the junction kept 9 bases outside the gene matches. The CDR3 protein is CASSTSGLAGSTGELFF. CDR3 coding DNA: TGTGCCAGCAGCACTAGCGGACTAGCGGGTTCCACCGGGGAGCTGTTTTTT.

This rearrangement joins TRBV28 to TRBJ2-7; possible D gene TRBD2, 6 bases. Trimming shortened V by 6 bases and J by 3 bases, and 24 bases separated the two germline ends. The CDR3 is 17 amino acids. Germline-derived CDR1 and CDR2 are MDHEN and SYDVKM. CDR3 coding DNA: TGTGCCAGCAGCCTATCTTACCGGGACTCGATATACTACGAGCAGTACTTC. Residues: CASSLSYRDSIYYEQYF.

V is TRBV4-1 and J is TRBJ2-1; TRBD2 matches at 10 bases. The CDR3 totals 16 residues. Germline lookup yields CDR1 MGHRA and CDR2 YSYEKL. The junction had 10 bases not matched to a gene; V was cut back by 4 bases and J by 7 bases. The CDR3 DNA sequence: TGCGCCAGCAGCCCTGGCCATACTAGCGGGAAGAATGAGCAGTTCTTC. Translation: CASSPGHTSGKNEQFF.

The chain uses TRBV6-7 and TRBJ2-2, with 9 bases lining up with TRBD2. TRBV6-7 is an ORF; its function is uncertain. V lost 6 bases, J lost 4 bases, and 6 bases stayed unmatched. CDR3 length equals 15 residues. The CDR3: CASRVGTSLTGELFF. The CDR3 coding sequence is TGTGCCAGCAGGGTAGGGACTAGCCTCACCGGGGAGCTGTTTTTT.

The chain couples TRBV16 to TRBJ2-4, with a weak D call TRBD1 (6 bases). Trimming took 4 bases from V and 6 from J, leaving 10 bases between them. The germline CDR1 and CDR2 sequences are KGHSY and FQNENV. This CDR3 spans 13 amino acids. The CDR3 here is CASSRQDLNIQYF. The CDR3, as DNA: TGTGCCAGCAGCCGACAGGACTTAAACATTCAGTACTTC.

The chain carries TRBV7-2 and TRBJ2-5; D possibly corresponds to TRBD2 (6 bases). Trimming left V 1 base short and J 4 bases short, with 13 bases between. Germline loops: CDR1 SGHTA, CDR2 FQGNSA. The CDR3 is made up of 15 amino acids. CDR3 region: CASSLDGRGSETQYF. The CDR3 region has the DNA TGTGCCAGCAGCTTAGACGGGAGAGGGTCAGAGACCCAGTACTTC.

The genes are TRBV5-6 and TRBJ2-3; D gene uncertain. The CDR3 is 14 amino acids. Germline V gives CDR1 SGHDT, CDR2 YYEEEE. Between the trimmed V and J ends, which lost 2 bases and 1 base, there was a span of 8 bases. The DNA of the CDR3 is TGTGCCAGCAGCTTAGGTAAGTGCACAGATACGCAGTATTTT. Encoded protein: CASSLGKCTDTQYF.

The chain recombines TRBV19 with TRBJ1-2, with a possible D match to TRBD1 (5 bases). V was shortened by 0 bases and J by 4 bases, with 9 bases between the two germline ends. The CDR3 spans 14 residues. Germline V gene lookup returns CDR1 LNHDA and CDR2 SQIVND (reference sequence). The CDR3 spells CASSIDRGRYGYTF. The CDR3 nucleotides are TGTGCCAGTAGTATAGATCGGGGCCGCTATGGCTACACCTTC.